This T cell receptor beta chain was sequenced for a study of T cell repertoires in cytomegalovirus infection. Turning to the study itself: Indications came from public TCR beta signatures; they pointed to CMV infection and to a matching HLA type.

TCRdb used MiXCR to reprocess the reads, holding one entry per CDR3 protein. The sample contains 250,000 to 350,000 distinct CDR3 sequences, roughly a quarter of which appear only once. Points on this clonotype: Its antigen is as yet unknown.

Findings of the study overall: Identification of carriers of CMV plus the relevant HLA was achieved through cumulative public TCR beta family frequency.

V lost 0 bases and J 2 bases, leaving 17 bases between the germline ends. The CDR3 sequence is 16 residues long. Germline V gives CDR1 SQVTM, CDR2 ANQGSEA. This receptor was obtained from a human donor in good health (CMV status not recorded). Some clones in this sample may be carry-over from other donors' samples. The chain recombines TRBV29-1 with TRBJ2-7, with D possibly matching TRBD2 (5 bases). Sample: PBMCs. The CDR3 DNA reads as TGCAGCGTTGAAGAATCGGGGTGGTCCTCTACCTACGAGCAGTACTTC. Residues: CSVEESGWSSTYEQYF.